The 20 T cell receptor beta chains in this list originate from one sample, sequenced in a study of blood T cell repertoires in COVID-19. Assay used: immunoSEQ multiplex PCR; TCRdb lists only in-frame clones, some missing. The table records about 280,000 clones, 85% of them present only once. The sample consisted of PBMCs or T cells enriched from blood (not recorded which). These receptors came from a woman aged 45-59 years who had recovered from COVID-19.

Only one count was recorded for this clone. This chain connects TRBV4-1 to TRBJ1-4; 12 bases are a match to TRBD1. The CDR3 has 13 amino acids. Trimming took 8 bases from V and 11 from J; bases not matched to a gene: 6. Germline CDR1 MGHRA, CDR2 YSYEKL. Here the CDR3 DNA reads TGCGCCAGCTCGGGACAGGGGGCGGTTAAACTGTTTTTT. This sequence encodes CASSGQGAVKLFF.

The J gene is TRBJ2-7, the V gene TRBV5-1, with a possible D match to TRBD2 (6 bases). Germline V gene data show CDR1 as SGHRS and CDR2 as YFSETQ. The CDR3 covers 13 residues. V shed 1 base and J shed 4 bases, with 9 bases lying between them. Written as DNA, the CDR3 is TGCGCCAGCAGCTTGACTAGCAGGTACGAGCAGTACTTC. Translation: CASSLTSRYEQYF.

The chain links TRBV6-5 to TRBJ1-5; D gene uncertain. Germline assignment: CDR1 MNHEY and CDR2 SVGAGI. This CDR3 is 13 amino acids long. V was trimmed by 0 bases and J by 6 bases, leaving 6 bases between them. The CDR3 reads CASSYSQFQPQHF. The CDR3 region has the DNA TGTGCCAGCAGTTACTCACAATTTCAGCCCCAGCATTTT.

The genes are TRBV19 and TRBJ1-5; tentative D call: TRBD1 (5 bases). CDR1 is LNHDA, CDR2 SQIVND, per germline (reference sequence). V gave up 5 bases and J gave up 7 bases, with 12 bases separating them. The CDR3 has 13 amino acids. The CDR3 DNA follows: TGTGCCAGTAGTTGGGCAGGGAGGCAGCCCCAGCATTTT. Its translation is CASSWAGRQPQHF.

The chain links TRBV19 to TRBJ1-2; D possibly corresponds to TRBD1 (6 bases). This CDR3 comprises 16 residues. Germline CDR1 is LNHDA and CDR2 is SQIVND (reference sequence). Trimming cost V 7 bases and J 6 bases, with 24 bases left between them. The CDR3: CASKWIRAGALDGYTF. In nucleotides, the CDR3 is TGTGCCAGTAAATGGATTAGGGCAGGGGCATTGGATGGCTACACCTTC.

J is TRBJ1-2 and V is TRBV2, with D tentatively TRBD1 (6 bases). V was shortened by 6 bases and J by 4 bases, with 18 bases between the two germline ends. The V gene's germline CDR1 is SNHLY and CDR2 FYNNEI. The CDR3 is made up of 15 amino acids. The DNA of the CDR3 is TGTGCCAGCAGAGGGGGGGAGGGGAACCTCTATGGCTACACCTTC. It encodes CASRGGEGNLYGYTF.

V usage is TRBV19 and J usage is TRBJ1-5, with D perhaps TRBD1 (6 bases). CDR1 LNHDA and CDR2 SQIVND come from the germline V gene (reference sequence). V was trimmed by 3 bases and J by 5 bases, leaving 11 bases between them. This CDR3 is 14 amino acids long. DNA for the CDR3: TGTGCCAGTAGTATGAACAGGGTTGATCAGCCCCAGCATTTT. This translates into CASSMNRVDQPQHF.

This chain joins TRBV5-4 and TRBJ2-2, with a possible D match to TRBD2 (7 bases). Germline assignment: CDR1 SGHNT and CDR2 YYREEE (reference sequence). V was shortened by 2 bases and J by 2 bases, with 19 bases between the two germline ends. This CDR3 spans 18 amino acids. The CDR3 is CASSFRLGGAANTGELFF. CDR3 coding DNA: TGTGCCAGCAGCTTCCGTCTGGGGGGGGCAGCTAACACCGGGGAGCTGTTTTTT.

This rearrangement joins TRBV5-1 to TRBJ1-1; D is unclear. The CDR3 is 13 amino acids. Germline V gene sequence: CDR1 SGHRS, CDR2 YFSETQ. V was pared by 0 bases and J by 5 bases, with 8 bases between. As DNA, the CDR3 is TGCGCCAGCAGCTTGGACGCGGGGACTGAAGCTTTCTTT. It encodes CASSLDAGTEAFF.

This clone was observed a handful of times. CDR3 amino acids: CASSLSGNRHQPQHF. CDR3 sequence (DNA): TGTGCCAGCAGTTTAAGCGGGAACAGACATCAGCCCCAGCATTTT. The chain carries TRBV28 and TRBJ1-5; D remains ambiguous. The V gene's germline CDR1 is MDHEN and CDR2 SYDVKM. V dropped 2 bases and J dropped 5 bases, with 13 bases sitting between them. The CDR3 runs to 15 residues.

This clone has just a few counts. This chain's CDR3 is CASSLRQFYEQYF. As DNA, the CDR3 is TGTGCCAGCAGTTTGAGGCAGTTCTACGAGCAGTACTTC. The chain joins TRBV12-3 or TRBV12-4 to TRBJ2-7; D gene ambiguous. This CDR3 comprises 13 residues. With 3 bases removed from V and 3 bases from J, the gap between germline ends came to 9 bases.

This clone was observed a few times. This chain connects TRBV19 to TRBJ1-5; the D is unclear. The V and J ends lost 1 base and 5 bases respectively, with 6 bases between them. The germline gives CDR1 LNHDA, CDR2 SQIVND (reference sequence). The CDR3 loop spans 13 amino acids. The CDR3 DNA follows: TGTGCCAGTAGTATAGCCGGGTATCAGCCCCAGCATTTT. Translated, it gives CASSIAGYQPQHF.

The rearrangement links TRBV13 to TRBJ1-1; 8 nucleotides agree with TRBD1. The ends lost 4 bases at V and 1 base at J; junction bases unmatched: 14. The germline gives CDR1 PRHDT, CDR2 FYEKMQ (reference sequence). The CDR3 loop spans 18 amino acids. The CDR3 DNA sequence: TGTGCCAGCAGCTCAGAGGACAGGGCTTCGTATGCGAACACTGAAGCTTTCTTT. Residues: CASSSEDRASYANTEAFF.

The V gene is TRBV12-3 or TRBV12-4, the J gene TRBJ1-5; TRBD1 might be the D (5 bases). V lost 5 bases, J lost 3 bases, and 8 bases lay in between. The CDR3 is 13 residues long. CDR3 sequence: CASSGQVNQPQHF. The CDR3 coding sequence is TGTGCCAGCAGTGGACAAGTCAATCAGCCCCAGCATTTT.

V usage is TRBV15 and J usage is TRBJ2-1, with D possibly matching TRBD2 (6 bases). Trimming cost V 0 bases and J 5 bases, with 11 bases left between them. CDR1 is LNHNV and CDR2 is YYDKDF in the germline V gene (reference sequence). CDR3 length: 15 residues. The chain's CDR3 is CATSREEGFDNEQFF. The CDR3, as DNA: TGTGCCACCAGCAGAGAGGAGGGGTTCGACAATGAGCAGTTCTTC.

This clone came up once. V gene TRBV25-1 combines with J gene TRBJ2-5, with D perhaps TRBD2 (7 bases). Germline V gene lookup returns CDR1 MGHDK and CDR2 SYGVNS. The CDR3 loop spans 14 amino acids. Trimming took off 11 bases at V and 4 bases at J, with 20 bases between the two ends. CDR3 in DNA: TGTGCCGCTCAGGCGGCGGGGGCAACAGAGACCCAGTACTTC. The encoded protein is CAAQAAGATETQYF.

This chain connects TRBV18 to TRBJ2-3, with no clear D. Trimming took off 0 bases at V and 0 bases at J, with 10 bases between the two ends. The CDR3 loop spans 16 amino acids. Germline V gene sequence: CDR1 KGHSH, CDR2 LQKENI. The CDR3 sequence: CASSPPRRPSTDTQYF. CDR3 coding DNA: TGTGCCAGCTCACCACCGCGGCGTCCTAGCACAGATACGCAGTATTTT.

The chain has TRBV9 and TRBJ1-6; 7 nucleotides align to TRBD1. The CDR3 extends over 15 amino acids. Germline loops: CDR1 SGDLS, CDR2 YYNGEE. The ends lost 3 bases at V and 9 bases at J; junction bases unmatched: 9. CDR3 nucleotide sequence: TGTGCCAGCAGCGCTACCGGGACAGTTGGTTCACCCCTCCACTTT. Its protein product is CASSATGTVGSPLHF.

This clone has just a few counts. The chain links TRBV5-1 to TRBJ1-1; the match to TRBD1 covers 7 bases. This CDR3 spans 15 amino acids. Germline loops: CDR1 SGHRS, CDR2 YFSETQ. The J segment lost 0 bases and the V segment lost 4 bases, leaving 6 bases of the junction unmatched. CDR3 DNA: TGCGCCAGCAGCCGGATACAGGGGATGAACACTGAAGCTTTCTTT. Translating gives CASSRIQGMNTEAFF.

This clone was detected only once. CDR3 DNA: TGTGCCTGGAGTGAGTGGCGGGGGTCGAGAAACACCGGGGAGCTGTTTTTT. Amino acids: CAWSEWRGSRNTGELFF. This chain joins TRBV30 and TRBJ2-2, with 7 positions matching TRBD2. The germline gives CDR1 GTSNPN, CDR2 SVGIG (reference sequence). CDR3 length: 17 amino acids. V was pared by 1 base and J by 2 bases, with 10 bases of the junction left unmatched.